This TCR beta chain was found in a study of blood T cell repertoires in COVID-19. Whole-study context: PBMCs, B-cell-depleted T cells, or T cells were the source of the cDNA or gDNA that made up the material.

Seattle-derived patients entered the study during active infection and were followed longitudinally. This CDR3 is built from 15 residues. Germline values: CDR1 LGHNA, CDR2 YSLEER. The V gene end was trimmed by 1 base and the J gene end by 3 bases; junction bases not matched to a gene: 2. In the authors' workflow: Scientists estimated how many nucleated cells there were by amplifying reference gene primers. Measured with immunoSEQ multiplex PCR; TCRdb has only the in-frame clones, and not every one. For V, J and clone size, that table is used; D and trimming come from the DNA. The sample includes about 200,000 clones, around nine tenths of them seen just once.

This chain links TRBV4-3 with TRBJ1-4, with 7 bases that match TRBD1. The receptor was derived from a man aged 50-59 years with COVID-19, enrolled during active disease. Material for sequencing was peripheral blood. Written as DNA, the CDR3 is TGCGCCAGCAGCCAAGGGCAGGGGGCTAATGAAAAACTGTTTTTT. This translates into CASSQGQGANEKLFF.